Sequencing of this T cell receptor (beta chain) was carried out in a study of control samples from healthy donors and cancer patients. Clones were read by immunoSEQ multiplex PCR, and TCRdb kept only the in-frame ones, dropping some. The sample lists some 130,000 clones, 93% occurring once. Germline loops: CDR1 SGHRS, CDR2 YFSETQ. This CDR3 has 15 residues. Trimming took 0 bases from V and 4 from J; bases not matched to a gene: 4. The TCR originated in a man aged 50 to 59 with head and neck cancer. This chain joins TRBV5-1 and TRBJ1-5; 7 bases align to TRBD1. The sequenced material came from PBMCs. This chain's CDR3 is CASSLGQGRNQPQHF. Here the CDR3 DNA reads TGCGCCAGCAGCTTGGGACAGGGAAGGAATCAGCCCCAGCATTTT. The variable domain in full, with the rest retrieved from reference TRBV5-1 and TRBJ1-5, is KAGVTQTPRYLIKTRGQQVTLSCSPISGHRSVSWYQQTPGQGLQFLFEYFSETQRNKGNFPGRFSGRQFSNSRSEMNVSTLELGDSALYLCASSLGQGRNQPQHFGDGTRLSIL.